The rows below give T cell receptor beta chains drawn from one sample of a study of PD-1 blockade in mismatch repair-deficient tumors. Data came from immunoSEQ multiplex PCR; TCRdb stores just in-frame clones and leaves some out. The sample contains roughly 79,000 clones, roughly 80% of which appear only once. Material: peripheral blood, obtained 44 weeks after starting pembrolizumab. The origin of the receptors is an adult with mismatch repair-deficient cancer. CDR3s include the opening cysteine and the closing phenylalanine or tryptophan. Fields, in order: clone size, J gene, V gene, D gene, CDR3 length, CDR3 protein, CDR3 DNA. D genes are given only for firm matches. Part of the rows lack a size; the others show once, few, many or a class for expanded clones.

- | TRBJ1-5 | TRBV6-1 | TRBD1 | 15 | CASSGGTDSNQPQHF | TGTGCCAGCAGTGGAGGGACAGATAGCAATCAGCCCCAGCATTTT
- | TRBJ2-4 | TRBV11-1 | - | 15 | CASSLRGVAKNIQYF | TGTGCCAGCAGCCTCAGGGGAGTAGCCAAAAACATTCAGTACTTC
- | TRBJ2-1 | TRBV29-1 | TRBD2 | 17 | CSVAPEGRLAGYNEQFF | TGCAGCGTTGCGCCTGAGGGAAGACTAGCGGGGTACAATGAGCAGTTCTTC
- | TRBJ2-1 | TRBV27 | TRBD1 | 14 | CASRWTGAGNEQFF | TGTGCCAGCAGATGGACAGGGGCGGGGAATGAGCAGTTCTTC
few | TRBJ2-7 | TRBV4-1 | - | 16 | CASSQGLLGSSYEQYF | TGCGCCAGCAGCCAAGGACTCCTCGGCAGCTCCTACGAGCAGTACTTC
many | TRBJ2-3 | TRBV4-1 | - | 14 | CASSQGGSTDTQYF | TGCGCCAGCAGCCAAGGCGGGAGCACAGATACGCAGTATTTT
- | TRBJ1-4 | TRBV7-2 | - | 15 | CASSPTGTTNEKLFF | TGTGCCAGCAGCCCCACAGGGACGACTAATGAAAAACTGTTTTTT
once | TRBJ2-3 | TRBV5-1 | TRBD2 | 17 | CASSLGPSGSTTDTQYF | TGCGCCAGCAGCTTGGGGCCTAGCGGGAGCACTACAGATACGCAGTATTTT
- | TRBJ2-7 | TRBV29-1 | TRBD2 | 13 | CSVATSGIYEQYF | TGCAGCGTTGCAACTAGCGGTATCTACGAGCAGTACTTC
- | TRBJ2-7 | TRBV28 | TRBD1 | 15 | CASRPGTGLYDEQYF | TGTGCCAGCAGGCCCGGGACAGGGTTGTATGACGAGCAGTACTTC
- | TRBJ2-1 | TRBV7-2 | - | 11 | CASSLTREQFF | TGTGCCAGCAGCTTAACACGAGAGCAGTTCTTC
- | TRBJ2-7 | TRBV19 | - | 15 | CASSIETGTSYEQYF | TGTGCCAGTAGTATCGAAACCGGGACAAGCTACGAGCAGTACTTC
- | TRBJ2-5 | TRBV12-5 | - | 17 | CASGRMGTLPFQETQYF | TGTGCTAGTGGGAGGATGGGGACACTGCCCTTTCAAGAGACCCAGTACTTC
- | TRBJ2-2 | TRBV6-5 | TRBD2 | 16 | CASSYPSGRLTGELFF | TGTGCCAGCAGTTACCCCAGCGGGAGGCTGACCGGGGAGCTGTTTTTT
- | TRBJ1-2 | TRBV5-6 | TRBD1 | 13 | CASSLGQGELGTF | TGTGCCAGCAGCCTTGGACAGGGGGAGTTAGGGACCTTC
once | TRBJ2-1 | TRBV19 | TRBD2 | 14 | CASSVTSGYNEQFF | TGTGCCAGTAGTGTGACTAGCGGCTACAATGAGCAGTTCTTC
medium-sized | TRBJ2-7 | TRBV9 | - | 12 | CASSHSTGEQYF | TGTGCCAGCAGCCACTCCACGGGGGAGCAGTACTTC
- | TRBJ2-1 | TRBV15 | TRBD1 | 17 | CATSRGSGTGSGNEQFF | TGTGCCACCAGCAGAGGCTCCGGGACAGGGTCAGGAAATGAGCAGTTCTTC
- | TRBJ1-1 | TRBV6-7 | - | 13 | CASNPRVEGEAFF | TGTGCCAGCAACCCCAGGGTTGAGGGTGAAGCTTTCTTT
- | TRBJ2-1 | TRBV25-1 | - | 15 | CASSANKQGYNEQFF | TGTGCCAGCAGTGCTAACAAACAGGGCTACAATGAGCAGTTCTTC
- | TRBJ2-1 | TRBV12-5 | TRBD2 | 15 | CASGSREGRTAEQFF | TGTGCTAGTGGATCCAGGGAGGGGCGAACCGCTGAGCAGTTCTTC
- | TRBJ2-3 | TRBV12-5 | TRBD2 | 17 | CASVVAGALGATDTQYF | TGTGCTAGTGTCGTAGCGGGAGCGCTGGGCGCCACAGATACGCAGTATTTT
- | TRBJ1-4 | TRBV5-1 | - | 15 | CASSLYGGPGEKLFF | TGCGCCAGCAGCTTGTACGGGGGGCCGGGTGAAAAACTGTTTTTT
- | TRBJ1-4 | TRBV5-6 | - | 16 | CASSFGTGTTNEKLFF | TGTGCCAGCAGCTTTGGCACAGGAACAACTAATGAAAAACTGTTTTTT
- | TRBJ1-3 | TRBV5-1 | TRBD1 | 16 | CASSKTGEFVRNTIYF | TGCGCCAGCAGCAAGACAGGGGAGTTCGTTCGAAACACCATATATTTT
- | TRBJ2-7 | TRBV4-1 | TRBD1 | 15 | CASSLAGQGNHEQYF | TGCGCCAGCAGCCTTGCTGGACAGGGCAACCACGAGCAGTACTTC
- | TRBJ2-1 | TRBV14 | TRBD2 | 16 | CASSQGTSGSLGEQFF | TGTGCCAGCAGCCAAGGGACTAGCGGGAGTCTCGGTGAGCAGTTCTTC
- | TRBJ2-7 | TRBV7-9 | - | 15 | CASSGPLGELYEQYF | TGTGCCAGCAGCGGGCCCCTAGGGGAGCTCTACGAGCAGTACTTC
few | TRBJ1-2 | TRBV4-1 | - | 13 | CASSQGDRRGYTF | TGCGCCAGCAGCCAAGGTGACCGACGTGGCTACACCTTC
- | TRBJ1-5 | TRBV30 | TRBD1 | 15 | CAWSAGQGLNQPQHF | TGTGCCTGGAGTGCCGGACAGGGCCTCAATCAGCCCCAGCATTTT
- | TRBJ2-5 | TRBV29-1 | - | 12 | CSVEGGQETQYF | TGCAGCGTTGAAGGGGGCCAAGAGACCCAGTACTTC
- | TRBJ1-2 | TRBV7-2 | - | 14 | CASSFGQTALGYTF | TGTGCCAGCAGCTTTGGTCAGACCGCCTTGGGCTACACCTTC